A selection of T cell receptor beta chains follows, all from one sample in a study of cytomegalovirus exposure and HLA in healthy donors. Method: immunoSEQ multiplex PCR; TCRdb's copy keeps in-frame clones and lacks some. The sample carries 100,000 to 150,000 clones, over 65% recorded once. Input material: PBMCs. The receptors here all came from a man aged 40-55 years in good health and CMV-seropositive. Each CDR3 is given with its conserved first and last residue. The D gene is left open where the match is weak. A row's size may be missing; if present it is once, few, many or a size class.

D	V	size	J	DNA	CDR3
TRBD2	TRBV5-1	.	TRBJ2-1	TGCGCCAGCAGCTCGACTAGCGGGGGATACAATGAGCAGTTCTTC	CASSSTSGGYNEQFF
TRBD2	TRBV7-7	.	TRBJ2-1	TGTGCTAGCAGCTTAGCCCTAGCGGAGGGAAGCAATGAGCAGTTCTTC	CASSLALAEGSNEQFF
TRBD1	TRBV5-1	.	TRBJ1-1	TGCGCCAGCAGCTTGGCCGGGACAGGGCTAGGGGCGAACACTGAAGCTTTCTTT	CASSLAGTGLGANTEAFF
.	TRBV7-2	.	TRBJ2-2	TGTGCCAGCAGCATGCGGAGGAACACCGGGGAGCTGTTTTTT	CASSMRRNTGELFF
TRBD1	TRBV6-6	few	TRBJ1-5	TGTGCCAGCAGTTACTCGAGGGACAGTTATCAGCCCCAGCATTTT	CASSYSRDSYQPQHF
TRBD1	TRBV7-2	few	TRBJ2-7	TGTGCCAGCAGCCTCCGACAGGGGGCCTACGAGCAGTACTTC	CASSLRQGAYEQYF
TRBD1	TRBV2	.	TRBJ1-3	TGTGCCAGCAGTGAAGCAGGGACAGCTGGAAACACCATATATTTT	CASSEAGTAGNTIYF
.	TRBV27	.	TRBJ2-2	TGTGCCAGCAGTCCCTCCGACAGATACACCGGGGAGCTGTTTTTT	CASSPSDRYTGELFF
TRBD2	TRBV7-8	.	TRBJ2-1	TGTGCCTCCTCGCCCCTTCCTAGCGGGGAGGCCCACAATGAGCAGTTCTTC	CASSPLPSGEAHNEQFF
.	TRBV6-5	few	TRBJ2-7	TGTGCCAGCTGTAGACTAGACGGGTACGAGCAGTACTTC	CASCRLDGYEQYF
.	TRBV11-2	.	TRBJ2-3	TGTGCCAGCGGGACAAGCTACACAGATACGCAGTATTTT	CASGTSYTDTQYF